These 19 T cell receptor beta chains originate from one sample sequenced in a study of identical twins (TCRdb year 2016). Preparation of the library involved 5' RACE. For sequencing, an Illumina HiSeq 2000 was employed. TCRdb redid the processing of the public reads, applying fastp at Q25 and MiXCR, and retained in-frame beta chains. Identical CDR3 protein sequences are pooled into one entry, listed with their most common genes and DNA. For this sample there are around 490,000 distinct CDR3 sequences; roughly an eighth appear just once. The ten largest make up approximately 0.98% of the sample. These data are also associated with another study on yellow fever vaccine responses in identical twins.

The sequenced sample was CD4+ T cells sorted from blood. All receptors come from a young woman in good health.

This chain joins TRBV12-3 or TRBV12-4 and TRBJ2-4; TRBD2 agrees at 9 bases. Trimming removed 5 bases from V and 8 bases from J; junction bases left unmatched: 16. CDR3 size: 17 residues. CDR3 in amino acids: CASSPPPGWGLADIQYF. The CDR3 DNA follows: TGTGCCAGCAGTCCCCCTCCGGGTTGGGGACTAGCTGACATTCAGTACTTC.

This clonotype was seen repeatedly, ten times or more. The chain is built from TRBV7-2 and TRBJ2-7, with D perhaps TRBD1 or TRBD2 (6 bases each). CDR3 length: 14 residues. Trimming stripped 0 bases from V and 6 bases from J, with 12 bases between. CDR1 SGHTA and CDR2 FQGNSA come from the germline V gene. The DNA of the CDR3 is TGTGCCAGCAGCTTAGCGTCTGGGGGGCGCGAGCAGTACTTC. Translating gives CASSLASGGREQYF. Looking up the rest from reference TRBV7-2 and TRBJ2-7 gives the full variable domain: GAGVSQSPSNKVTEKGKDVELRCDPISGHTALYWYRQSLGQGLEFLIYFQGNSAPDKSGLPSDRFSAERTGGSVSTLTIQRTQQEDSAVYLCASSLASGGREQYFGPGTRLTVT.

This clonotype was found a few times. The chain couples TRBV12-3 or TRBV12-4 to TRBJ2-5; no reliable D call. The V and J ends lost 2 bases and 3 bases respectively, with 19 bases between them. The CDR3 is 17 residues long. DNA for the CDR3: TGTGCCAGCAGTTTACTCCCCCCTCTTGTAGGGAAAGAGACCCAGTACTTC. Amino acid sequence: CASSLLPPLVGKETQYF.

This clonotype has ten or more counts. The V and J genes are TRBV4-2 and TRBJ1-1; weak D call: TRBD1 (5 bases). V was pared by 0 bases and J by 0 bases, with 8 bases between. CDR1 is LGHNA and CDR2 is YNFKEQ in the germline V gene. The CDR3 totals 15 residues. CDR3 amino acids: CASSQENRMNTEAFF. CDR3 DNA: TGTGCCAGCAGCCAAGAGAACAGGATGAACACTGAAGCTTTCTTT.

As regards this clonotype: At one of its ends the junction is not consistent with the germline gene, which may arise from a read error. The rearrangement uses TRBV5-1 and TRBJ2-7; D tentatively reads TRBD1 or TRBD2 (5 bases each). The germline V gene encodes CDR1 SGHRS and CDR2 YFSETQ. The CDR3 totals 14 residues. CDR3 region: CASSLGVGTYGQYF. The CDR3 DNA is TGCGCCAGCAGCTTGGGCGTAGGGACCTACGGGCAGTACTTC.

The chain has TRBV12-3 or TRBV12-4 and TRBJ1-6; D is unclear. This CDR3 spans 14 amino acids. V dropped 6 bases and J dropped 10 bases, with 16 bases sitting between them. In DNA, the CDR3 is TGTGCCAGCAGCTATGATGGGTCGGGATCACCCCTCCACTTT. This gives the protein CASSYDGSGSPLHF.

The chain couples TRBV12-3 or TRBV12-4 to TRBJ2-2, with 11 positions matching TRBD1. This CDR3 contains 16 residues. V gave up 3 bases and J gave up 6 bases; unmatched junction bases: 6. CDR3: CASSFLRDRGSGELFF. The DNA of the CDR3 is TGTGCCAGCAGTTTCCTCCGGGACAGGGGGTCCGGGGAGCTGTTTTTT.

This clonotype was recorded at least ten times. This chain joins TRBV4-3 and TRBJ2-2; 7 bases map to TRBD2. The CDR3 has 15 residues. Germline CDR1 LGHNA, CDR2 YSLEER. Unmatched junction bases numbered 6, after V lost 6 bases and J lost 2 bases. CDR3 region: CASRSSGANTGELFF. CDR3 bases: TGCGCCAGCAGGTCGAGCGGGGCTAACACCGGGGAGCTGTTTTTT.

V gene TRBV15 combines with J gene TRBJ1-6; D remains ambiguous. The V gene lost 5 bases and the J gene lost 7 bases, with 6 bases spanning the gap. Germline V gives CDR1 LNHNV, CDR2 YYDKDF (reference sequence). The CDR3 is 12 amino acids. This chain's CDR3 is CATSRRNSPLHF. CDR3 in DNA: TGTGCCACCAGCCGCCGGAATTCACCCCTCCACTTT.

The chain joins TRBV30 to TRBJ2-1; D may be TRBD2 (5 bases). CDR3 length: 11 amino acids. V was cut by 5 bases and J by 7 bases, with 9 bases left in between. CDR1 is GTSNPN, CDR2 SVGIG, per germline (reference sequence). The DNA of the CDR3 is TGTGCCTGGGGACGGAGGAATGAGCAGTTCTTC. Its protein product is CAWGRRNEQFF. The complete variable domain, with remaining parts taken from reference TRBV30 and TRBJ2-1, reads SQTIHQWPATLVQPVGSPLSLECTVEGTSNPNLYWYRQAAGRGLQLLFYSVGIGQISSEVPQNLSASRPQDRQFILSSKKLLLSDSGFYLCAWGRRNEQFFGPGTRLTVL.

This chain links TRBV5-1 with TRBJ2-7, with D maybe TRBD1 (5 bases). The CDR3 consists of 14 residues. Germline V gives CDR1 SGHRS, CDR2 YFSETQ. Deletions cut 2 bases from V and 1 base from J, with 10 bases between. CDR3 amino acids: CASSLFQGSYEQYF. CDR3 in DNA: TGCGCCAGCAGCTTATTTCAGGGTTCCTACGAGCAGTACTTC. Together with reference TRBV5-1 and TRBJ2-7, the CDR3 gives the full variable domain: KAGVTQTPRYLIKTRGQQVTLSCSPISGHRSVSWYQQTPGQGLQFLFEYFSETQRNKGNFPGRFSGRQFSNSRSEMNVSTLELGDSALYLCASSLFQGSYEQYFGPGTRLTVT.

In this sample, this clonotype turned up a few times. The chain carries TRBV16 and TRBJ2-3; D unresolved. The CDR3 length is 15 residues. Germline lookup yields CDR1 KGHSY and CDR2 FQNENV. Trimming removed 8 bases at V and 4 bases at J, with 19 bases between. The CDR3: CASQPPEASADTQYF. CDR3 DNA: TGTGCCAGCCAGCCCCCGGAAGCCAGCGCAGATACGCAGTATTTT.

The CDR3 nucleotides read TGTGCCATACCGGGTCCGAGCAATCAGCCCCAGCATTTT. Residues: CAIPGPSNQPQHF. The rearrangement joins TRBV28 to TRBJ1-5; D ambiguous. Looked up from germline, CDR1 is MDHEN and CDR2 is SYDVKM. V was cut by 10 bases and J by 1 base, with 11 bases left in between. CDR3 size: 13 residues.

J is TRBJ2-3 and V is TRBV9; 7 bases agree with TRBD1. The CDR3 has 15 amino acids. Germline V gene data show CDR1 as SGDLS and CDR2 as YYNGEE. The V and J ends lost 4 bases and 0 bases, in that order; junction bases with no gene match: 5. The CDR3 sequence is CASSSKDRSTDTQYF. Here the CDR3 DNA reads TGTGCCAGCAGCTCCAAGGACAGGAGCACAGATACGCAGTATTTT.

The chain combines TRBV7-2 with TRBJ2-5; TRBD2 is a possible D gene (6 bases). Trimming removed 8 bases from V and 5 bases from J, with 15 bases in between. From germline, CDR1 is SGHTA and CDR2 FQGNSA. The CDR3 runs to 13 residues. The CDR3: CASVQRREETQYF. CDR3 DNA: TGTGCCAGCGTACAGCGGAGGGAGGAGACCCAGTACTTC.

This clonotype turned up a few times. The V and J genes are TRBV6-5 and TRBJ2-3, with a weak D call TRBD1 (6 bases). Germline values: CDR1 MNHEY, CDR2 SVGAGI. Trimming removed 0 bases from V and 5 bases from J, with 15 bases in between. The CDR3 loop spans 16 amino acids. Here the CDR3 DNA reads TGTGCCAGCAGTTACTCGCGACAGGTCACAGGAGATACGCAGTATTTT. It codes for CASSYSRQVTGDTQYF.

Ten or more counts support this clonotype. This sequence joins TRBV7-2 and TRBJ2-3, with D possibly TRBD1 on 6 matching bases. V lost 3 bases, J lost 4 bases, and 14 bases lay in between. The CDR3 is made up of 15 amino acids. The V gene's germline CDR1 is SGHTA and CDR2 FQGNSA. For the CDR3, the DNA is TGTGCCAGCAGCTTCAAACAGGGTTCGGCAGATACGCAGTATTTT. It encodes CASSFKQGSADTQYF.

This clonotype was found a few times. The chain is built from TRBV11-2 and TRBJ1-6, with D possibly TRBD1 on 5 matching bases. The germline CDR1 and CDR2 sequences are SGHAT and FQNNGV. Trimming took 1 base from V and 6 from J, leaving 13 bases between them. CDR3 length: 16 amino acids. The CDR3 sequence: CASSLVRQGLNSPLHF. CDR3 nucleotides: TGTGCCAGCAGCTTAGTCCGCCAGGGACTTAATTCACCCCTCCACTTT.

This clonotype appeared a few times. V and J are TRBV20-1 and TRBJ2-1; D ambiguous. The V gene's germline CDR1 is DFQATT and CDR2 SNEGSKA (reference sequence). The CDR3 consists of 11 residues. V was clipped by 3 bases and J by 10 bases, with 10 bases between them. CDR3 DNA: TGCAGTGCTAGGACCTCCTGGGAGCAGTTCTTC. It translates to CSARTSWEQFF.